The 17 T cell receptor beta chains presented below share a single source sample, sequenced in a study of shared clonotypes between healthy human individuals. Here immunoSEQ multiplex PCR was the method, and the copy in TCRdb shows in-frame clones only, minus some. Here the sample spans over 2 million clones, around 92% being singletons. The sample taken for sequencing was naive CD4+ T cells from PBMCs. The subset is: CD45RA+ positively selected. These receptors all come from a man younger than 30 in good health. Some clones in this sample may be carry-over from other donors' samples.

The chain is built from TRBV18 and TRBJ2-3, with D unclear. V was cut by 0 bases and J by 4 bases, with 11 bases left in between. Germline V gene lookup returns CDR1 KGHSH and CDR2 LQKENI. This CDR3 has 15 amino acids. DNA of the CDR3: TGTGCCAGCTCACCACCGGGCAGGAGCGCAGATACGCAGTATTTT. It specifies CASSPPGRSADTQYF.

The CDR3 bases are TGTGCCAGCTCACCACCTAGCGCAGACGCAGATACGCAGTATTTT. Protein sequence: CASSPPSADADTQYF. This chain connects TRBV18 to TRBJ2-3; TRBD2 is a possible D gene (5 bases). The CDR3 covers 15 residues. V lost 0 bases, J lost 4 bases, and 11 bases lay in between. Germline V CDR1 and CDR2: KGHSH, LQKENI.

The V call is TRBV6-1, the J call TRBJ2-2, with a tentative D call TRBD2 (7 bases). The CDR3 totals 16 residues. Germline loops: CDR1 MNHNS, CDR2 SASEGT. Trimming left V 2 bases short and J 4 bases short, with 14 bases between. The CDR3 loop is CASSESGGGGTGELFF. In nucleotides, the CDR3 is TGTGCCAGCAGTGAATCGGGGGGCGGCGGCACCGGGGAGCTGTTTTTT.

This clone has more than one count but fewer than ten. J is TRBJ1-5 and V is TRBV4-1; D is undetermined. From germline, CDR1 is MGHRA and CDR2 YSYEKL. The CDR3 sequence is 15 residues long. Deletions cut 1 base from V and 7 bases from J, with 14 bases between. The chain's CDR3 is CASSQGPIVSQPQHF. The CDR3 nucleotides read TGCGCCAGCAGCCAAGGCCCCATCGTTAGCCAGCCCCAGCATTTT.

The CDR3 region is CASSFGRYSNQPQHF. DNA of the CDR3: TGTGCCAGCAGCTTTGGACGGTATAGCAATCAGCCCCAGCATTTT. This rearrangement joins TRBV5-8 to TRBJ1-5, with D hard to call. The CDR3 is 15 amino acids. V lost 2 bases and J 0 bases, leaving 9 bases between the germline ends. The germline CDR1 and CDR2 sequences are SGHTS and YDEGEE.

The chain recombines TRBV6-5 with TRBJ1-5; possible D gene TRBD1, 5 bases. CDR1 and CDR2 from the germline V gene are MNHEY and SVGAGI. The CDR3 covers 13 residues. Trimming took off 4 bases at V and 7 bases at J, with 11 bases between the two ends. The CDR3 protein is CASSSGTAQPQHF. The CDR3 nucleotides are TGTGCCAGCAGTTCCGGGACCGCACAGCCCCAGCATTTT.

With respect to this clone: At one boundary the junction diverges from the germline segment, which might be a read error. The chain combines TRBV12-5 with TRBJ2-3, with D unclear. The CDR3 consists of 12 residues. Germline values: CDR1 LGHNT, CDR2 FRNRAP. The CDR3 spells CVSGPTADTQYF. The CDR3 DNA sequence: TGTGTTAGTGGTCCTACGGCTGATACGCAGTATTTT.

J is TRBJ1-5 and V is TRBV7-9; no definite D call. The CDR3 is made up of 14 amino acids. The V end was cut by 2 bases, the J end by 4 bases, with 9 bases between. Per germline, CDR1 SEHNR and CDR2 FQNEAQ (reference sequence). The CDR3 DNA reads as TGTGCCAGCAGCTTATCGACCGGTAATCAGCCCCAGCATTTT. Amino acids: CASSLSTGNQPQHF.

CDR3 coding DNA: TGCGCCAGCAGCCAAGAAGGGGGCGCGATCGGTGAGCAGTTCTTC. It yields the protein CASSQEGGAIGEQFF. V gene TRBV4-1 combines with J gene TRBJ2-1, with 7 bases identical to TRBD1. Germline V gene sequence: CDR1 MGHRA, CDR2 YSYEKL. The CDR3 has 15 residues. The J segment lost 9 bases and the V segment lost 0 bases, leaving 8 bases of the junction unmatched.

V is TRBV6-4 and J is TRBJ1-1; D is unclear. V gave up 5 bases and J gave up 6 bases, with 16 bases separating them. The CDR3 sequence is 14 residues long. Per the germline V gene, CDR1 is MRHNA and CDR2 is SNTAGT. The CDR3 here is CASSSTSTRSEAFF. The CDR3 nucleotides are TGTGCCAGCAGTTCGACGTCTACAAGGTCTGAAGCTTTCTTT.

The DNA of the CDR3 is TGTGCCAGCAGCTTAGGCGGCCTGAGCGGCCCCTACGAGCAGTACTTC. As protein: CASSLGGLSGPYEQYF. The chain employs TRBV11-3 and TRBJ2-7; a weak D match, TRBD2 (5 bases). The CDR3 totals 16 residues. Trimming cost V 1 base and J 2 bases, with 15 bases left between them. The germline gives CDR1 SGHNT, CDR2 YENEEA.

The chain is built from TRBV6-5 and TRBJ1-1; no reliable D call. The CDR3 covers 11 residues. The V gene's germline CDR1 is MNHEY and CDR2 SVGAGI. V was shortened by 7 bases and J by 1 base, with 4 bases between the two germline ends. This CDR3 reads CASNENTEAFF. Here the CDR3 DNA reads TGTGCCAGCAATGAGAACACTGAAGCTTTCTTT.

Here the CDR3 reads CASSSPWGVIGGEQYF. CDR3 sequence (DNA): TGCGCCAGCAGCTCCCCATGGGGTGTTATAGGCGGCGAGCAGTACTTC. V usage is TRBV5-1 and J usage is TRBJ2-7, with D unresolved. The CDR3 covers 16 residues. Trimming left V 3 bases short and J 6 bases short, with 22 bases between. Per the germline V gene, CDR1 is SGHRS and CDR2 is YFSETQ.

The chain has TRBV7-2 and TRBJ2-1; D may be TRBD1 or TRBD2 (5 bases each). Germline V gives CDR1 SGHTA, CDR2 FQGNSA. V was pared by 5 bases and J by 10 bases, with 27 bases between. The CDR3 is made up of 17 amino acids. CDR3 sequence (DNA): TGTGCCAGCAGCCCGAGACCTCCAGAGGGACCCGTGGGGGAGCAGTTCTTC. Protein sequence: CASSPRPPEGPVGEQFF.

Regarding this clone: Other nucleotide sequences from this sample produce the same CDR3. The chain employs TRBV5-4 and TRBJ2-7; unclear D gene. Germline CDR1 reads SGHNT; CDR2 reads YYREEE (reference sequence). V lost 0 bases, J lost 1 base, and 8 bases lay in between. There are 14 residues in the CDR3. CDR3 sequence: CASSLDSLSYEQYF. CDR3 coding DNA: TGTGCCAGCAGCTTGGACAGCTTATCCTACGAGCAGTACTTC.

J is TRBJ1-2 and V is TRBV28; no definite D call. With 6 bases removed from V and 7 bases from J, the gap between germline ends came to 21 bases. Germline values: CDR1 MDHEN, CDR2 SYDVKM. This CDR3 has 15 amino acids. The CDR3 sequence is CASSRQDLGFGGYTF. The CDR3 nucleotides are TGTGCCAGCAGCAGGCAGGATTTGGGGTTTGGTGGCTACACCTTC.

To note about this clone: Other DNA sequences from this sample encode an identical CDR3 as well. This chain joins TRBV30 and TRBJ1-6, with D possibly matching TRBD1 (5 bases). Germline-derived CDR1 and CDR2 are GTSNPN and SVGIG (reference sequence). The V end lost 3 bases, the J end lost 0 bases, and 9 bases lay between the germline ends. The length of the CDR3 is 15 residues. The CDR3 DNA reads TGTGCCTGGAGCCCAGGGAGCTCCTATAATTCACCCCTCCACTTT. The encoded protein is CAWSPGSSYNSPLHF.